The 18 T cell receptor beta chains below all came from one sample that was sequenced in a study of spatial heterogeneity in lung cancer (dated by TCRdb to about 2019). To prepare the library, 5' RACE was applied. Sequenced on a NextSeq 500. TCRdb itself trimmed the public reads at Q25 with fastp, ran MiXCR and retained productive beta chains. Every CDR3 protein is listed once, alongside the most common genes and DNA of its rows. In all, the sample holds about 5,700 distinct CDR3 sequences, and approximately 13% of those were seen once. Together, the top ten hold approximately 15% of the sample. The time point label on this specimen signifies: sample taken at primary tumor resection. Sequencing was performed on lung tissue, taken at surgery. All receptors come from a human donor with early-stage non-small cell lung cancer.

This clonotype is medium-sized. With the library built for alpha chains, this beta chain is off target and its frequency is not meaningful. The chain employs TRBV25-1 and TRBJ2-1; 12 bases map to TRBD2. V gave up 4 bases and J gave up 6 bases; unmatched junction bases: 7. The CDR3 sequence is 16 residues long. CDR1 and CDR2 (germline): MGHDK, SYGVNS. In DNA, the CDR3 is TGTGCCAGCAGTGCCGCCGAGACTAGCGGGAGCAATGAGCAGTTCTTC. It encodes CASSAAETSGSNEQFF. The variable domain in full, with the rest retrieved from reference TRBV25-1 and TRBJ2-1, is EADIYQTPRYLVIGTGKKITLECSQTMGHDKMYWYQQDPGMELHLIHYSYGVNSTEKGDLSSESTVSRIRTEHFPLTLESARPSHTSQYLCASSAAETSGSNEQFFGPGTRLTVL.

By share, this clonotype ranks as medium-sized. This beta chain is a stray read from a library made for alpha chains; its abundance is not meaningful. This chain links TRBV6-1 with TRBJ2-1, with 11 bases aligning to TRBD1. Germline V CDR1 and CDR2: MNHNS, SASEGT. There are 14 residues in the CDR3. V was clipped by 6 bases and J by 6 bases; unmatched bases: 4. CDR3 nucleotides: TGTGCCAGCAGGGGACAGGGGGTCAGCAATGAGCAGTTCTTC. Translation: CASRGQGVSNEQFF.

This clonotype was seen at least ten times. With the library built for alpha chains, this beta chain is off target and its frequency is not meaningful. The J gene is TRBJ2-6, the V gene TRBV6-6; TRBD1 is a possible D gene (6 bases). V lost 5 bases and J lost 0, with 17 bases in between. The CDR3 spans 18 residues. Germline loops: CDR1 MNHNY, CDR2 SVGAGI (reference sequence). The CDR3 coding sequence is TGTGCCAGCAGTCTACGAGGACAGAGCAGCTCTGGGGCCAACGTCCTGACTTTC. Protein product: CASSLRGQSSSGANVLTF.

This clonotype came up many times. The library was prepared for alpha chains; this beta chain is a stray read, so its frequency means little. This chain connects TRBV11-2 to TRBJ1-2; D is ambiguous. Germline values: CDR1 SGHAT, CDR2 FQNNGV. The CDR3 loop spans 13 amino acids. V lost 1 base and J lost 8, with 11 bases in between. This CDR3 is CASSLGAAGGYTF. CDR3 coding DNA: TGTGCCAGCAGCTTAGGGGCCGCTGGGGGCTACACCTTC.

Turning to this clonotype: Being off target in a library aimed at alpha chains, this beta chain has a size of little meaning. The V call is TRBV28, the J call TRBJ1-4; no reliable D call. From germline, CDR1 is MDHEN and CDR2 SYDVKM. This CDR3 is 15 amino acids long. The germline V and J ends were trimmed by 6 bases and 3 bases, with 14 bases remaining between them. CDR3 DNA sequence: TGTGCCAGCAGCCCACCGACGGCGCCTAATGAAAAACTGTTTTTT. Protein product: CASSPPTAPNEKLFF.

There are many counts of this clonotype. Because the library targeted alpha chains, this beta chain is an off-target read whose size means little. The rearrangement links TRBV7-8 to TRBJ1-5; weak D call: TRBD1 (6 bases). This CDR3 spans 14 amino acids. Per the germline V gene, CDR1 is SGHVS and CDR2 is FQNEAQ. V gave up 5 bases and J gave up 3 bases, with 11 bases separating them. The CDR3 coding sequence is TGTGCCAGCAGCAAGCCGGGACACAATCAGCCCCAGCATTTT. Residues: CASSKPGHNQPQHF. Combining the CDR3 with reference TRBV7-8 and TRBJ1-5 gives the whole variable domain GAGVSQSPRYKVAKRGQDVALRCDPISGHVSLFWYQQALGQGPEFLTYFQNEAQLDKSGLPSDRFFAERPEGSVSTLKIQRTQQEDSAVYLCASSKPGHNQPQHFGDGTRLSIL.

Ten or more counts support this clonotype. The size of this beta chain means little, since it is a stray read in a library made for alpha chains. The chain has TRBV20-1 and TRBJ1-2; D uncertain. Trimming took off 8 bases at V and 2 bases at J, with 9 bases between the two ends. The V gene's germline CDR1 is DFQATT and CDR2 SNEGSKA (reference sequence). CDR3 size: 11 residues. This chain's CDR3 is CSSDGNYGYTF. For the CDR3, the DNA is TGCAGTAGCGATGGGAACTATGGCTACACCTTC.

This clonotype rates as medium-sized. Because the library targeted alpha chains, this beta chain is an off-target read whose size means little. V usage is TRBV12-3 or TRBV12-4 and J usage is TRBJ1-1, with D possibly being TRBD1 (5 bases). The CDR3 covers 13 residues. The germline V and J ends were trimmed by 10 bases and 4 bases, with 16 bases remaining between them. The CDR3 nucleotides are TGTGCCATCGGGCGGGGGGTTGGCACTGAAGCTTTCTTT. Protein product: CAIGRGVGTEAFF.

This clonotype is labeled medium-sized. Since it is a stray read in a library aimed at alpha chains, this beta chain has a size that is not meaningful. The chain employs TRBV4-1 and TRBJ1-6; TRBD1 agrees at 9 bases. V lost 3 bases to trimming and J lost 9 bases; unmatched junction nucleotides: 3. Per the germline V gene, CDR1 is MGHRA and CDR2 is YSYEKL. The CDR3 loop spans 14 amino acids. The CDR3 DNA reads TGCGCCAGCAGCCACCGGGACAGGGCTTCACCCCTCCACTTT. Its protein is CASSHRDRASPLHF.

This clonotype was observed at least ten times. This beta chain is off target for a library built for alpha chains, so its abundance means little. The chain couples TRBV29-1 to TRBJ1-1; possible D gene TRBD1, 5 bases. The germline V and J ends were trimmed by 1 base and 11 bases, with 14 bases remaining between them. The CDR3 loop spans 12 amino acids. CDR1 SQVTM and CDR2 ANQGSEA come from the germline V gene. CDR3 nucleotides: TGCAGCGTTGAAGTGGTGGCAGGGAGGGCTTTCTTT. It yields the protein CSVEVVAGRAFF.

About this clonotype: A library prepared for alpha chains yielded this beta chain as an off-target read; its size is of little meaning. CDR3 sequence reads: CASSIRAANEKLFF. CDR3 DNA: TGTGCCAGCAGCATCAGAGCAGCTAATGAAAAACTGTTTTTT. The chain employs TRBV7-9 and TRBJ1-4; D not resolved. Germline CDR1 reads SEHNR; CDR2 reads FQNEAQ (reference sequence). This CDR3 region has 14 residues. With 5 bases removed from V and 3 bases from J, the gap between germline ends came to 10 bases.

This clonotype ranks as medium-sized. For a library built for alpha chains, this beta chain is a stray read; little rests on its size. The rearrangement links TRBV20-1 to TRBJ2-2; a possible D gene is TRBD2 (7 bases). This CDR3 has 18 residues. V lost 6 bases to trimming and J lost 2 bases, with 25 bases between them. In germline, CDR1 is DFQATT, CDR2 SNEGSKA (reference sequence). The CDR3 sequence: CSADRWELGGINTGELFF. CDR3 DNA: TGCAGTGCGGACAGATGGGAGTTGGGGGGGATCAACACCGGGGAGCTGTTTTTT.

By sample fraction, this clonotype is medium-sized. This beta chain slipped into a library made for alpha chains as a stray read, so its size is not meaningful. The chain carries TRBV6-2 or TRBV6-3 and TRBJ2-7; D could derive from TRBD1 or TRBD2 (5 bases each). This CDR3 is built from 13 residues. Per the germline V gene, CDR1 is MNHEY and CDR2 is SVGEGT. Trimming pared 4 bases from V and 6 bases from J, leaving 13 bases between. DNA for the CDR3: TGTGCCAGCAGTTTTGCCGGGACGGGCGAGCAGTACTTC. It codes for CASSFAGTGEQYF.

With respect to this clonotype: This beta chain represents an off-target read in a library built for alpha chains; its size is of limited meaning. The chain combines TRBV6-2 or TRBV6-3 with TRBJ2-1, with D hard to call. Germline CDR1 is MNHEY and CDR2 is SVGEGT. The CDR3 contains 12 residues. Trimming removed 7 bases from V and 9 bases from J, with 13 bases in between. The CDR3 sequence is CASKDPVGEQFF. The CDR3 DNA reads TGTGCCAGCAAAGACCCCGTGGGTGAGCAGTTCTTC.

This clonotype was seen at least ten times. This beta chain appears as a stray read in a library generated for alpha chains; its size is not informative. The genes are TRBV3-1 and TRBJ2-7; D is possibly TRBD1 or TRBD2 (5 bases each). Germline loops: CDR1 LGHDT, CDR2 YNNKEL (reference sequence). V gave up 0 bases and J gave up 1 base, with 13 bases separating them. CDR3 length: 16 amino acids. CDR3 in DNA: TGTGCCAGCAGCCAAGAATGGGGGAGAGGGTCCTACGAGCAGTACTTC. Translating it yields CASSQEWGRGSYEQYF.

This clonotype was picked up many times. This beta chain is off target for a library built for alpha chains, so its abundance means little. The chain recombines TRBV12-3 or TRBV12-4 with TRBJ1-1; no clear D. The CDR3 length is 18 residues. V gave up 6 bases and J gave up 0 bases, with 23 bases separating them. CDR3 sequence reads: CASSHRWNTGWVNTEAFF. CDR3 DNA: TGTGCCAGCAGCCACCGATGGAACACGGGATGGGTGAACACTGAAGCTTTCTTT.

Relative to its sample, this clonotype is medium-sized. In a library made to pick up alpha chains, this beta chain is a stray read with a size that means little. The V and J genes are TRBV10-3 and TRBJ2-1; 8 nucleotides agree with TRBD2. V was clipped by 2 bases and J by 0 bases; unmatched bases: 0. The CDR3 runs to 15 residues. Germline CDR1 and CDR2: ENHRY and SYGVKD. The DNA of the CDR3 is TGTGCCATCAGTGAGCGGGAGGGCTCCTACAATGAGCAGTTCTTC. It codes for CAISEREGSYNEQFF.

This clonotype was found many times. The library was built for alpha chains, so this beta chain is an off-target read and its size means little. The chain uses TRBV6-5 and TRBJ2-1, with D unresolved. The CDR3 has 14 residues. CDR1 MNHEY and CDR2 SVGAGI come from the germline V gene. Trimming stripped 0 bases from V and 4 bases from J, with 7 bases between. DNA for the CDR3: TGTGCCAGCAGTTACTCGGGCAGTTACAATGAGCAGTTCTTC. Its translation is CASSYSGSYNEQFF.